Shown below are 25 T cell receptor beta chains from a single sample sequenced in a study of T cells in Graves' hyperthyroidism and ophthalmopathy. RNA transcripts served as the template for amplifying TCR beta CDR3 regions. First-round RT-PCR targeting the TCR CDR3 was performed with the HTBI primer set. A single record per CDR3 protein comes from TCRdb applying MiXCR to the multiplex PCR reads. The data show a few hundred thousand distinct CDR3 sequences, 46% seen once. Sequenced: peripheral blood or thyroid tissue (not recorded which). The receptors shown here come from a woman under 30 with Graves' hyperthyroidism.

This clonotype was recorded at least ten times. The V gene is TRBV19, the J gene TRBJ1-2; D may be TRBD1 (6 bases). V lost 2 bases and J 6 bases, leaving 10 bases between the germline ends. This CDR3 is 13 amino acids long. In germline, CDR1 is LNHDA, CDR2 SQIVND (reference sequence). In nucleotides, the CDR3 is TGTGCCAGTAGTATATTCAGGGGTCATGGCTACACCTTC. Protein sequence: CASSIFRGHGYTF.

On this clonotype: The missing conserved phenylalanine or tryptophan at the end of this CDR3 makes a read error likely. The chain employs TRBV12-3 or TRBV12-4 and TRBJ1-1, with D possibly being TRBD1 (5 bases). Trimming cost V 3 bases and J 3 bases, with 11 bases left between them. The CDR3 is 14 residues long. The CDR3 nucleotides are TGTGCCAGCAGTTTTTCGGGGGGGGACACTGAAGCTTTCCTT. As protein: CASSFSGGDTEAFL.

Only one count was recorded for this clonotype. This rearrangement joins TRBV12-3 or TRBV12-4 to TRBJ1-2; D call uncertain. CDR3 length: 12 amino acids. V lost 6 bases and J lost 12, with 17 bases in between. CDR3 sequence (DNA): TGTGCCAGCAGGTCCGACACCTCTGGAAACACCTTC. Translation: CASRSDTSGNTF.

This clonotype has only one observation. The chain employs TRBV7-9 and TRBJ2-5; TRBD2 agrees at 7 bases. With V trimmed by 6 bases and J by 5 bases, 15 bases remained unmatched. Germline-derived CDR1 and CDR2 are SEHNR and FQNEAQ (reference sequence). The CDR3 sequence is 16 residues long. The CDR3 sequence: CASSLPSGISGETQYF. CDR3 in DNA: TGTGCCAGCAGTTTGCCTAGCGGCATCTCGGGGGAGACCCAGTACTTC.

This clonotype has at least ten counts. The rearrangement joins TRBV7-9 to TRBJ1-4; no definite D call. V was clipped by 5 bases and J by 0 bases, with 13 bases between them. The germline V gene encodes CDR1 SEHNR and CDR2 FQNEAQ (reference sequence). This CDR3 is built from 16 residues. DNA of the CDR3: TGTGCCAGCAGCCTTGCACCACGAGCAACTAATGAAAAACTGTTTTTT. It translates to CASSLAPRATNEKLFF. Full variable domain (remainder filled in from reference TRBV7-9 and TRBJ1-4): DTGVSQNPRHKITKRGQNVTFRCDPISEHNRLYWYRQTLGQGPEFLTYFQNEAQLEKSRLLSDRFSAERPKGSFSTLEIQRTEQGDSAMYLCASSLAPRATNEKLFFGSGTQLSVL.

This clonotype was seen a handful of times. The chain recombines TRBV30 with TRBJ1-2, with 8 bases matching TRBD1. The CDR3 is made up of 12 amino acids. CDR1 and CDR2 from the germline V gene are GTSNPN and SVGIG (reference sequence). V lost 4 bases to trimming and J lost 4 bases; unmatched junction nucleotides: 2. CDR3 sequence reads: CAWTTGGYGYTF. In DNA form, the CDR3 reads TGTGCCTGGACCACAGGGGGCTATGGCTACACCTTC.

This clonotype has a count of ten or more. The chain uses TRBV20-1 and TRBJ1-1; unclear D gene. This CDR3 contains 12 residues. Germline-derived CDR1 and CDR2 are DFQATT and SNEGSKA (reference sequence). Trimming pared 0 bases from V and 3 bases from J, leaving 5 bases between. This CDR3 reads CSARDGHTEAFF. The CDR3 bases are TGCAGTGCTAGAGATGGGCACACTGAAGCTTTCTTT.

In this sample, this clonotype turned up many times. The chain uses TRBV2 and TRBJ2-3; no firm D call. Per germline, CDR1 SNHLY and CDR2 FYNNEI. The CDR3 loop spans 13 amino acids. Trimming cost V 4 bases and J 4 bases, with 9 bases left between them. The CDR3 is CASSVTWADTQYF. CDR3 in DNA: TGTGCCAGCAGTGTTACATGGGCAGATACGCAGTATTTT.

The chain combines TRBV15 with TRBJ2-5; D is possibly TRBD2 (5 bases). Trimming pared 3 bases from V and 5 bases from J, leaving 13 bases between. Germline V gives CDR1 LNHNV, CDR2 YYDKDF (reference sequence). The length of the CDR3 is 14 residues. CDR3 DNA sequence: TGTGCCACCAGCAGTGAGGAGGTTGGGGAGACCCAGTACTTC. Protein sequence: CATSSEEVGETQYF.

This clonotype was seen many times. The CDR3 DNA reads TGTGCCAGCAGTGGAGAGACAGCCTACTACGAGCAGTACTTC. Residues: CASSGETAYYEQYF. The gene calls are TRBV6-1 and TRBJ2-7; a possible D gene is TRBD1 (5 bases). Germline CDR1 and CDR2: MNHNS and SASEGT. Trimming took off 4 bases at V and 3 bases at J, with 13 bases between the two ends. This CDR3 spans 14 amino acids.

Only a few counts were recorded for this clonotype. The J gene is TRBJ2-5, the V gene TRBV5-1, with D maybe TRBD2 (5 bases). The CDR3 has 15 amino acids. The germline V gene encodes CDR1 SGHRS and CDR2 YFSETQ. V gave up 4 bases and J gave up 1 base, with 14 bases separating them. The CDR3 bases are TGCGCCAGCAGCCTGGAACGGGGTCGCCAAGAGACCCAGTACTTC. Amino acid sequence: CASSLERGRQETQYF.

This sequence joins TRBV13 and TRBJ2-5; 11 bases match TRBD2. Looked up from germline, CDR1 is PRHDT and CDR2 is FYEKMQ (reference sequence). This CDR3 contains 17 residues. The J segment lost 0 bases and the V segment lost 0 bases, leaving 3 bases of the junction unmatched. Here the CDR3 reads CASSLGLAGGNQETQYF. CDR3 DNA sequence: TGTGCCAGCAGCTTAGGCCTAGCGGGAGGAAACCAAGAGACCCAGTACTTC.

On this clonotype: This may arise from a read error, as a much more abundant clone is one base away. The chain employs TRBV11-3 and TRBJ2-5; TRBD2 might be the D (5 bases). Germline V gives CDR1 SGHNT, CDR2 YENEEA. The CDR3 runs 11 residues. This chain's CDR3 is CASADGETQHF. The CDR3 DNA follows: TGTGCCAGCGCCGACGGGGAGACCCAGCACTTC.

Comment on this clonotype: Because it lacks the conserved phenylalanine or tryptophan at the end, this CDR3 is likely a read error. No DNA is shown, since the ends of the CDR3 on it are uncertain; the CDR3 is the one TCRdb lists. The gene calls are TRBV7-9 and TRBJ1-3. The CDR3 spans 10 amino acids, including both terminal residues. In germline, CDR1 is SEHNR, CDR2 FQNEAQ (reference sequence). CDR3 residues: CAGSVAGFNT.

This clonotype appeared many times. This chain connects TRBV19 to TRBJ2-5; D unclear. Germline V CDR1 and CDR2: LNHDA, SQIVND (reference sequence). This CDR3 spans 14 amino acids. Trimming shortened V by 10 bases and J by 5 bases, and 20 bases separated the two germline ends. The CDR3 region is CANQTGPRLETQYF. CDR3 bases: TGTGCCAATCAAACTGGGCCGCGACTCGAGACCCAGTACTTC.

There are a few counts of this clonotype. The chain links TRBV5-5 to TRBJ2-7; 10 bases are shared with TRBD2. V shed 4 bases and J 3 bases; nucleotides not matched to a gene: 10. The CDR3 has 16 residues. The germline V gene has CDR1 SGHKS and CDR2 YYEKEE (reference sequence). CDR3 bases: TGTGCCAGCAGCAGGGGCTTTCTAGCGGGAGACTACGAGCAGTACTTC. It specifies CASSRGFLAGDYEQYF.

This clonotype was found many times. V is TRBV10-3 and J is TRBJ1-5; D not resolved. This CDR3 region has 12 residues. The germline CDR1 and CDR2 sequences are ENHRY and SYGVKD. Trimming removed 4 bases from V and 5 bases from J, with 6 bases in between. The CDR3 nucleotides read TGTGCCATCAGTGGGGCAGATCAGCCCCAGCATTTT. Translated: CAISGADQPQHF.

Note on this clonotype: Sequence at one end of the junction differs from germline and may be a read error. The chain employs TRBV6-5 and TRBJ2-1; D remains unclear. Germline V gene data show CDR1 as MNHEY and CDR2 as SVGAGI. The CDR3 has 13 amino acids. CDR3 DNA: TGTGCCAGCAGTTTAAACTCCAACAATGAGCAGTTCTTC. This encodes CASSLNSNNEQFF.

This chain joins TRBV5-4 and TRBJ2-7; 10 bases are shared with TRBD2. The germline CDR1 and CDR2 sequences are SGHNT and YYREEE (reference sequence). The CDR3 runs to 12 residues. The junction had 4 bases not matched to a gene; V was cut back by 0 bases and J by 13 bases. CDR3 in DNA: TGTGCCAGCAGCTTGGAGAGCGGGAGGGCATACTTC. Encoded protein: CASSLESGRAYF.

In this sample, this clonotype turned up many times. This chain joins TRBV6-5 and TRBJ1-2, with TRBD1 as a possible D gene (5 bases). This CDR3 comprises 13 residues. CDR1 is MNHEY, CDR2 SVGAGI, per germline. Trimming stripped 11 bases from V and 7 bases from J, with 20 bases between. Written as DNA, the CDR3 is TGTGCCTGTCATGTTCGGGAAAGGGGTGGCTACACCTTC. Its protein product is CACHVRERGGYTF.

Remarks on this clonotype: One end of the junction varies from germline; a read error may be responsible. The V gene is TRBV20-1, the J gene TRBJ2-5, with TRBD2 identical over 14 bases. The CDR3 spans 15 residues. Looked up from germline, CDR1 is DFQATT and CDR2 is SNEGSKA (reference sequence). CDR3 sequence reads: CSARTGTSGSLEPFF. In DNA, the CDR3 is TGCAGTGCTAGGACCGGGACTAGCGGGAGTTTGGAACCGTTCTTC.

The chain employs TRBV12-3 or TRBV12-4 and TRBJ2-5; 8 bases match TRBD1. The CDR3 consists of 16 residues. V shed 6 bases and J 5 bases; nucleotides not matched to a gene: 14. The CDR3 reads CASRDWTGYTGETQYF. The CDR3 DNA reads as TGTGCCAGCAGGGACTGGACAGGGTATACGGGCGAGACCCAGTACTTC.

This clonotype turned up a few times. The chain joins TRBV27 to TRBJ2-6; 9 bases align to TRBD1. The CDR3 spans 19 residues. V was clipped by 1 base and J by 4 bases; unmatched bases: 11. The germline CDR1 and CDR2 sequences are MNHEY and SMNVEV (reference sequence). CDR3 in amino acids: CASSLFPGTGPLGANVLTF. CDR3 nucleotide sequence: TGTGCCAGCAGTTTATTTCCGGGGACAGGGCCGTTAGGGGCCAACGTCCTGACTTTC.

This clonotype was counted only a few times. The V and J genes are TRBV19 and TRBJ2-3; D unclear. Germline loops: CDR1 LNHDA, CDR2 SQIVND (reference sequence). Trimming took off 3 bases at V and 2 bases at J, with 6 bases between the two ends. The CDR3 has 13 residues. CDR3 coding DNA: TGTGCCAGTAGTATCCGTAACACAGATACGCAGTATTTT. Translating gives CASSIRNTDTQYF.

This clonotype showed up many times. A read error is possible here, since a much larger clone lies one base away. This chain links TRBV12-3 or TRBV12-4 with TRBJ2-5; D remains unclear. CDR3 length equals 11 residues. V gave up 7 bases and J gave up 1 base, with 4 bases separating them. The CDR3 loop is CASTSQETQYF. CDR3 DNA sequence: TGTGCCAGCACCTCCCAAGAGACCCAGTACTTC.